This entry features one T cell receptor (beta chain) sequence. Trimming cost V 6 bases and J 4 bases, with 15 bases left between them. Looked up from germline, CDR1 is WNHNN and CDR2 is SYGVQD (reference sequence). The CDR3 totals 14 residues. In assigning cohorts, the study relied on participant-reported clinical history. Authors' data handling: Amplification of reference gene primers was used by the study to estimate nucleated cell counts. Sequencing was performed with immunoSEQ multiplex PCR; in TCRdb, only in-frame clones are kept and a portion is missing. V, J and clone size are those of that table, while D and trimming were read from the DNA. The sample gives some 400,000 clones, roughly 90% of which show up once; roughly 0.9% is in the top ten. The record originates from a study of blood T cell repertoires in COVID-19.

This rearrangement joins TRBV10-1 to TRBJ2-5, with D tentatively TRBD1 (7 bases). Sequences were obtained from PBMCs or T cells enriched from blood (not recorded which). The clonotype comes from a woman in her thirties or forties who had been exposed to COVID-19. CDR3 sequence reads: CASSGGTAPETQYF. Here the CDR3 DNA reads TGCGCCAGCAGCGGCGGGACAGCTCCAGAGACCCAGTACTTC.